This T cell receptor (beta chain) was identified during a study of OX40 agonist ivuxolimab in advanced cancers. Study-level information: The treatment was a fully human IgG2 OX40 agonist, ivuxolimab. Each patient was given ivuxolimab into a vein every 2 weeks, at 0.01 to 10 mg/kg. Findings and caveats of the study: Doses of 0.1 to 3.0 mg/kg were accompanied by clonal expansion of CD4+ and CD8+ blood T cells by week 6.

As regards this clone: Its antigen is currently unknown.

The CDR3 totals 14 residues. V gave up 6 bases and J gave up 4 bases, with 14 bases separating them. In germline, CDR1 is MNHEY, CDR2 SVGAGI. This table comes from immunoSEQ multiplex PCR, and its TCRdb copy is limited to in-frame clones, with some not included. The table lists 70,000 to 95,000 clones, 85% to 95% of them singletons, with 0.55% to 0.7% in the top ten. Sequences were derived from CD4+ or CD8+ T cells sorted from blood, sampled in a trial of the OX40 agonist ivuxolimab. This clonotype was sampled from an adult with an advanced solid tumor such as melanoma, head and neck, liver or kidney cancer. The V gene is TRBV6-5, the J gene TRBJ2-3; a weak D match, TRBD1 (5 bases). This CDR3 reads CASRPTVGADTQYF. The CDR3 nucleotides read TGTGCCAGCAGACCGACAGTTGGCGCAGATACGCAGTATTTT.